This T cell receptor beta chain originates from a study of T cell responses to AZD1222 COVID-19 vaccine. Study-wide points: Spike-specific TCRs gained breadth and depth after people received two AZD1222 doses. Spike was spanned by vaccine-associated CD4 TCRs, which were dominant at 160-218 and 743-854.

Combined were second doses at about 4 or about 12 weeks. Clones were read by immunoSEQ multiplex PCR, and TCRdb kept only the in-frame ones, dropping some. The sample includes some 110,000 clones, 88% seen only once; the top ten take 3.5%. Germline V gene sequence: CDR1 MNHEY, CDR2 SMNVEV (reference sequence). This CDR3 region has 15 residues. With 0 bases clipped from V and 7 bases from J, the junction kept 8 bases outside the gene matches. Concerning this clone: The antigen is undetermined.

The specimen comprised peripheral blood, sampled 28 days after the second AZD1222 dose. The rearrangement links TRBV27 to TRBJ1-1, with TRBD1 matching over 7 bases. The TCR sequence derives from an adult who received the AZD1222 COVID-19 vaccine. Here the CDR3 DNA reads TGTGCCAGCAGTTTATCGCGGACAGGAGTTATTGAAGCTTTCTTT. Its protein is CASSLSRTGVIEAFF.